A selection of T cell receptor beta chains follows, all from one sample in a study of OX40 agonist ivuxolimab in advanced cancers. Using immunoSEQ multiplex PCR, the repertoire was profiled, and TCRdb retains in-frame clones only, with some absent. This table holds roughly 38,000 clones, about 83% found once. Sample: CD4+ or CD8+ T cells sorted from blood, taken in a trial of the OX40 agonist ivuxolimab. The source is an adult with an advanced solid tumor such as melanoma, head and neck, liver or kidney cancer. Each CDR3 is given with its conserved first and last residue. D genes are given only for firm matches. Where a row states a size, it is once, few, many or the class of an expanded clone; other rows omit it.

J gene: TRBJ2-2
D gene: TRBD1
V gene: TRBV6-1
clone size: NA
CDR3 protein: CASSRRDSHSGELFF
CDR3 DNA: TGTGCCAGCAGTCGACGGGACAGCCATTCCGGGGAGCTGTTTTTT

J gene: TRBJ2-7
D gene: TRBD2
V gene: TRBV2
clone size: NA
CDR3 protein: CASSGAGGFYEQYF
CDR3 DNA: TGTGCCAGCAGTGGAGCGGGAGGGTTCTACGAGCAGTACTTC

J gene: TRBJ1-6
D gene: NA
V gene: TRBV5-4
clone size: NA
CDR3 protein: CASSFNLGGNSPLHF
CDR3 DNA: TGTGCCAGCAGCTTCAATCTGGGGGGCAATTCACCCCTCCACTTT

J gene: TRBJ2-7
D gene: NA
V gene: TRBV6-6
clone size: NA
CDR3 protein: CASSYSASTYEQYF
CDR3 DNA: TGTGCCAGCAGTTACTCTGCCTCGACCTACGAGCAGTACTTC

J gene: TRBJ2-1
D gene: NA
V gene: TRBV21-1
clone size: once
CDR3 protein: CASSKGLAGSEQFF
CDR3 DNA: TGTGCCAGCAGCAAAGGACTAGCGGGGAGTGAGCAGTTCTTC

J gene: TRBJ2-1
D gene: TRBD2
V gene: TRBV28
clone size: NA
CDR3 protein: CASSSPGGHVNEQFF
CDR3 DNA: TGTGCCAGCAGTTCCCCGGGGGGTCATGTGAATGAGCAGTTCTTC

J gene: TRBJ2-7
D gene: NA
V gene: TRBV19
clone size: NA
CDR3 protein: CASSTGQSKTYEQYF
CDR3 DNA: TGTGCCAGTAGTACCGGACAGAGCAAGACCTACGAGCAGTACTTC

J gene: TRBJ2-3
D gene: TRBD1
V gene: TRBV6-5
clone size: NA
CDR3 protein: CASTPTRTGHTQYF
CDR3 DNA: TGTGCCAGCACCCCAACCCGGACAGGGCATACGCAGTATTTT

J gene: TRBJ2-7
D gene: TRBD1
V gene: TRBV19
clone size: NA
CDR3 protein: CASSQQGGEQYF
CDR3 DNA: TGTGCCAGTAGTCAACAGGGGGGTGAGCAGTACTTC

J gene: TRBJ2-7
D gene: NA
V gene: TRBV11-2
clone size: NA
CDR3 protein: CASKGNSYEQYF
CDR3 DNA: TGTGCCAGCAAGGGCAACTCCTACGAGCAGTACTTC

J gene: TRBJ2-7
D gene: NA
V gene: TRBV6-4
clone size: NA
CDR3 protein: CASSYRVPTYEQYF
CDR3 DNA: TGTGCCAGCAGTTACAGGGTTCCAACGTACGAGCAGTACTTC

J gene: TRBJ2-3
D gene: NA
V gene: TRBV16
clone size: NA
CDR3 protein: CASSAGRGTDTQYF
CDR3 DNA: TGTGCCAGCAGCGCGGGCAGGGGAACAGATACGCAGTATTTT

J gene: TRBJ2-7
D gene: NA
V gene: TRBV6-1
clone size: NA
CDR3 protein: CASSFRLTSPYEQYF
CDR3 DNA: TGTGCCAGCAGTTTCAGACTTACCTCGCCGTACGAGCAGTACTTC

J gene: TRBJ1-2
D gene: TRBD1
V gene: TRBV10-3
clone size: NA
CDR3 protein: CAISEDRDDGYTF
CDR3 DNA: TGTGCCATCAGTGAGGACAGGGACGATGGCTACACCTTC

J gene: TRBJ2-1
D gene: NA
V gene: TRBV5-4
clone size: NA
CDR3 protein: CASSLKLTNEQFF
CDR3 DNA: TGTGCCAGCAGCTTGAAACTCACAAATGAGCAGTTCTTC

J gene: TRBJ2-7
D gene: NA
V gene: TRBV5-1
clone size: NA
CDR3 protein: CASSLAGMGSYEQYF
CDR3 DNA: TGCGCCAGCAGCTTGGCAGGGATGGGCTCCTACGAGCAGTACTTC

J gene: TRBJ2-1
D gene: TRBD2
V gene: TRBV15
clone size: NA
CDR3 protein: CATRGTGTSGGREQFF
CDR3 DNA: TGTGCCACCAGGGGAACCGGGACTAGCGGGGGGAGGGAGCAGTTCTTC

J gene: TRBJ2-3
D gene: TRBD2
V gene: TRBV10-3
clone size: NA
CDR3 protein: CAISERGTSGSTDTQYF
CDR3 DNA: TGTGCCATCAGTGAGAGGGGGACTAGCGGTAGCACAGATACGCAGTATTTT

J gene: TRBJ2-1
D gene: TRBD2
V gene: TRBV7-6
clone size: NA
CDR3 protein: CASSSGLAGKNEQFF
CDR3 DNA: TGTGCCAGCAGCTCCGGACTAGCGGGAAAGAATGAGCAGTTCTTC

J gene: TRBJ2-7
D gene: NA
V gene: TRBV6-1
clone size: NA
CDR3 protein: CASSEALGRGDEQYF
CDR3 DNA: TGTGCCAGCAGTGAAGCGCTAGGCAGGGGGGACGAGCAGTACTTC

J gene: TRBJ2-7
D gene: NA
V gene: TRBV19
clone size: NA
CDR3 protein: CASSHGQIQHEQYF
CDR3 DNA: TGTGCCAGTAGCCACGGACAGATTCAACACGAGCAGTACTTC

J gene: TRBJ2-6
D gene: NA
V gene: TRBV2
clone size: NA
CDR3 protein: CASRRGASGANVLTF
CDR3 DNA: TGTGCCAGCAGGAGGGGAGCCTCTGGGGCCAACGTCCTGACTTTC

J gene: TRBJ1-1
D gene: NA
V gene: TRBV5-5
clone size: few
CDR3 protein: CASSLVGRSTEAFF
CDR3 DNA: TGTGCCAGCAGCCTAGTTGGGCGGAGCACTGAAGCTTTCTTT

J gene: TRBJ1-2
D gene: NA
V gene: TRBV11-2
clone size: NA
CDR3 protein: CASSLEEGLGYTF
CDR3 DNA: TGTGCCAGCAGCTTAGAGGAGGGATTGGGCTACACCTTC

J gene: TRBJ2-1
D gene: NA
V gene: TRBV30
clone size: NA
CDR3 protein: CAWSVREGGGPTPNEQFF
CDR3 DNA: TGTGCCTGGAGTGTACGGGAGGGAGGGGGCCCCACTCCAAATGAGCAGTTCTTC

J gene: TRBJ2-7
D gene: NA
V gene: TRBV28
clone size: NA
CDR3 protein: CASSGQTYEQYF
CDR3 DNA: TGTGCCAGCAGCGGACAGACCTACGAGCAGTACTTC

J gene: TRBJ1-5
D gene: NA
V gene: TRBV19
clone size: NA
CDR3 protein: CASSPLASNQPQHF
CDR3 DNA: TGTGCCAGTAGTCCCCTCGCGAGCAATCAGCCCCAGCATTTT

J gene: TRBJ2-7
D gene: TRBD2
V gene: TRBV5-6
clone size: few
CDR3 protein: CASSFGRAGEQYF
CDR3 DNA: TGTGCCAGCAGCTTCGGGAGGGCGGGGGAGCAGTACTTC

J gene: TRBJ2-6
D gene: NA
V gene: TRBV5-5
clone size: NA
CDR3 protein: CASSDLSGANVLTF
CDR3 DNA: TGTGCCAGCAGCGACCTCTCTGGGGCCAACGTCCTGACTTTC

J gene: TRBJ2-7
D gene: NA
V gene: TRBV4-1
clone size: NA
CDR3 protein: CASSHTPGTMSSYEQYF
CDR3 DNA: TGCGCCAGCAGCCATACCCCAGGGACCATGAGCTCCTACGAGCAGTACTTC

J gene: TRBJ1-1
D gene: TRBD1
V gene: TRBV5-1
clone size: NA
CDR3 protein: CASSPLGQGMVGNTEAFF
CDR3 DNA: TGCGCCAGCAGCCCGCTGGGACAGGGGATGGTTGGGAACACTGAAGCTTTCTTT

J gene: TRBJ2-2
D gene: TRBD1
V gene: TRBV5-4
clone size: NA
CDR3 protein: CASSRTTGDHRELFF
CDR3 DNA: TGTGCCAGCAGCCGGACGACAGGGGATCATAGGGAGCTGTTTTTT

J gene: TRBJ2-2
D gene: NA
V gene: TRBV29-1
clone size: NA
CDR3 protein: CSVGPQASNTGELFF
CDR3 DNA: TGCAGCGTTGGGCCGCAGGCGTCGAACACCGGGGAGCTGTTTTTT

J gene: TRBJ2-7
D gene: NA
V gene: TRBV7-9
clone size: NA
CDR3 protein: CASSATGTYEQYF
CDR3 DNA: TGTGCCAGCAGCGCGACAGGTACCTACGAGCAGTACTTC

J gene: TRBJ2-7
D gene: NA
V gene: TRBV2
clone size: NA
CDR3 protein: CASSQTLGSYEQYF
CDR3 DNA: TGTGCCAGCAGTCAGACATTGGGCTCCTACGAGCAGTACTTC

J gene: TRBJ2-7
D gene: NA
V gene: TRBV4-1
clone size: once
CDR3 protein: CASSPDRASRIYEQYF
CDR3 DNA: TGCGCCAGCAGCCCCGACCGGGCTAGCCGGATCTACGAGCAGTACTTC

J gene: TRBJ2-3
D gene: NA
V gene: TRBV6-4
clone size: NA
CDR3 protein: CASRLGDTQYF
CDR3 DNA: TGTGCCAGCAGATTGGGGGATACGCAGTATTTT

J gene: TRBJ2-3
D gene: NA
V gene: TRBV27
clone size: NA
CDR3 protein: CASSPPYSTDTQYF
CDR3 DNA: TGTGCCAGCAGTCCTCCATATAGCACAGATACGCAGTATTTT

J gene: TRBJ2-2
D gene: TRBD2
V gene: TRBV7-7
clone size: once
CDR3 protein: CASSLWTSAGELFF
CDR3 DNA: TGTGCCAGCAGCCTATGGACTAGCGCCGGGGAGCTGTTTTTT

J gene: TRBJ2-2
D gene: TRBD2
V gene: TRBV4-1
clone size: NA
CDR3 protein: CASIKTSGGSPGELFF
CDR3 DNA: TGCGCCAGCATCAAGACTAGCGGGGGAAGTCCCGGGGAGCTGTTTTTT

J gene: TRBJ2-7
D gene: NA
V gene: TRBV6-5
clone size: NA
CDR3 protein: CASSYGALQYEQYF
CDR3 DNA: TGTGCCAGCAGTTACGGGGCCCTTCAGTACGAGCAGTACTTC

J gene: TRBJ2-1
D gene: NA
V gene: TRBV7-7
clone size: NA
CDR3 protein: CASGTGTDSGEQFF
CDR3 DNA: TGTGCCAGCGGGACGGGGACGGACAGCGGGGAGCAGTTCTTC